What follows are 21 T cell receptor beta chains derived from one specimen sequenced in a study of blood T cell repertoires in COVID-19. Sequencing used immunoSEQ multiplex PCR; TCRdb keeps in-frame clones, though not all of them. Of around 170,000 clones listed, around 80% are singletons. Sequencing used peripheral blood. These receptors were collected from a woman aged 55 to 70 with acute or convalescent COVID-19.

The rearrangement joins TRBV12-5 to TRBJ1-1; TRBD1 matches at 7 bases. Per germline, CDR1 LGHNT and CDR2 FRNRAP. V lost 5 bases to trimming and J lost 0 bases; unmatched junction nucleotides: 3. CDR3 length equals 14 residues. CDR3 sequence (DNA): TGTGCTAGTGGTGACAGGGTTATGAACACTGAAGCTTTCTTT. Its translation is CASGDRVMNTEAFF. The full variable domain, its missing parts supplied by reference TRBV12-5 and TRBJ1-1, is DARVTQTPRHKVTEMGQEVTMRCQPILGHNTVFWYRQTMMQGLELLAYFRNRAPLDDSGMPKDRFSAEMPDATLATLKIQPSEPRDSAVYFCASGDRVMNTEAFFGQGTRLTVV.

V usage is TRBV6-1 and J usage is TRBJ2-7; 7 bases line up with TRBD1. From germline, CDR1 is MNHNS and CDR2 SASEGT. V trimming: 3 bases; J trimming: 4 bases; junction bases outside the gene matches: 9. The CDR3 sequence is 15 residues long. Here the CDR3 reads CASSDQPGQKYEQYF. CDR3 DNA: TGTGCCAGCAGTGATCAACCGGGACAGAAGTACGAGCAGTACTTC.

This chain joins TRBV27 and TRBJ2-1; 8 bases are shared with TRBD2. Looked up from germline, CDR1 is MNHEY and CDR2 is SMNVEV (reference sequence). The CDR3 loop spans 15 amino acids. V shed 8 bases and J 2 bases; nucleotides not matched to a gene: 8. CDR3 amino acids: CASALERGTYNEQFF. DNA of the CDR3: TGTGCCAGCGCTCTGGAGCGGGGGACCTACAATGAGCAGTTCTTC.

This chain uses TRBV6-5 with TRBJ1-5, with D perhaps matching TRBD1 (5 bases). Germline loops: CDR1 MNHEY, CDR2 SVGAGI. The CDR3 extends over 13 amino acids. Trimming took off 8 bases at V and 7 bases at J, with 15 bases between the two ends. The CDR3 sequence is CASGREGVQPQHF. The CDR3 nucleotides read TGTGCCAGCGGGAGGGAAGGGGTCCAGCCCCAGCATTTT.

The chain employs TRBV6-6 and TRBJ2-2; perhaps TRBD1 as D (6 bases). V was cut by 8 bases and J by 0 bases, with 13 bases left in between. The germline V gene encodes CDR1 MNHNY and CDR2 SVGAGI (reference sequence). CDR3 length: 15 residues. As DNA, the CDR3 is TGTGCCAGCTCGGACAGCCCATCGAACACCGGGGAGCTGTTTTTT. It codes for CASSDSPSNTGELFF.

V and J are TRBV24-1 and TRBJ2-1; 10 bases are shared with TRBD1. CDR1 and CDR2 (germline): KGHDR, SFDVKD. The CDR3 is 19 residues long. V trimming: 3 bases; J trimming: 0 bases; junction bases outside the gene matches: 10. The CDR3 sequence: CATSDGTGATTSSYNEQFF. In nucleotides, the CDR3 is TGTGCCACCAGTGATGGGACAGGGGCTACTACAAGCTCCTACAATGAGCAGTTCTTC.

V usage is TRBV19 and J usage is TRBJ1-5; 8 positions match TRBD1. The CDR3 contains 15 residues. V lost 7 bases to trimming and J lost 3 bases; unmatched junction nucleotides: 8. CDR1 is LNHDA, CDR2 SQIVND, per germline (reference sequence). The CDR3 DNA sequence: TGTGCCAGTACTGGGACAGGACCTTACAATCAGCCCCAGCATTTT. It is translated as CASTGTGPYNQPQHF.

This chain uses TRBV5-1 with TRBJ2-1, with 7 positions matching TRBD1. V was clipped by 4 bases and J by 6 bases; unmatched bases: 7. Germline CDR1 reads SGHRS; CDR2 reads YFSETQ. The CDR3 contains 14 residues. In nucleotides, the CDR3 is TGCGCCAGCAGCGCAGGACAGGTAGCCAATGAGCAGTTCTTC. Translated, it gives CASSAGQVANEQFF. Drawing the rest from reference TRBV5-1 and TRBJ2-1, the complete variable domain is KAGVTQTPRYLIKTRGQQVTLSCSPISGHRSVSWYQQTPGQGLQFLFEYFSETQRNKGNFPGRFSGRQFSNSRSEMNVSTLELGDSALYLCASSAGQVANEQFFGPGTRLTVL.

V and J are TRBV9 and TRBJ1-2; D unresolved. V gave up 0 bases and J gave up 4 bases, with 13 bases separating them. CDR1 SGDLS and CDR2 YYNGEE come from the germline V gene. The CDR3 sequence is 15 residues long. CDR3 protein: CASSVALQTPYGYTF. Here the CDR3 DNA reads TGTGCCAGCAGCGTAGCCCTACAGACCCCCTATGGCTACACCTTC.

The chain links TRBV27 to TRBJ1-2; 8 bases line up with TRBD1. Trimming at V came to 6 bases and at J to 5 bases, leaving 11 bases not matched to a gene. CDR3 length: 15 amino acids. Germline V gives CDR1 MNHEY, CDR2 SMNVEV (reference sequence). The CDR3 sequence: CASSPVYGTGYGYTF. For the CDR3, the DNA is TGTGCCAGCAGCCCAGTGTATGGGACAGGATATGGCTACACCTTC.

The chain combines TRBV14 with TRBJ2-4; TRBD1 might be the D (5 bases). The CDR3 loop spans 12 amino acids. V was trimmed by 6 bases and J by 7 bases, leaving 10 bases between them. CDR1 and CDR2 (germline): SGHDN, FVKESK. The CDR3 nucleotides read TGTGCCAGCAGTTCAGGGTTGAACATTCAGTACTTC. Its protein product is CASSSGLNIQYF.

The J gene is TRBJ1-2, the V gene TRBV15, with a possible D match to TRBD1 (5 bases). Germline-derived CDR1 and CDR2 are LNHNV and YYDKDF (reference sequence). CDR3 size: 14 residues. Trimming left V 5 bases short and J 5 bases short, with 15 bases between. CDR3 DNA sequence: TGTGCCACCAGCCTCCGGATGGGGCAGTATGGCTACACCTTC. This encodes CATSLRMGQYGYTF.

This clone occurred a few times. The CDR3 sequence is CASSQQGNTEAFF. The CDR3 DNA reads TGCGCCAGCAGTCAACAGGGGAACACTGAAGCTTTCTTT. The J gene is TRBJ1-1, the V gene TRBV5-1, with TRBD1 as a possible D gene (6 bases). The germline V gene encodes CDR1 SGHRS and CDR2 YFSETQ. The CDR3 spans 13 residues. Trimming took 5 bases from V and 1 from J, leaving 9 bases between them.

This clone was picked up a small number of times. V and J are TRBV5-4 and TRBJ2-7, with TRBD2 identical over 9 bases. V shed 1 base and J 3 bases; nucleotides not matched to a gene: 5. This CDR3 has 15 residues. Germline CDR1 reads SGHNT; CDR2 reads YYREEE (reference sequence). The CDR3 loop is CASSLPTSGRYEQYF. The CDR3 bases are TGTGCCAGCAGCTTGCCGACTAGCGGACGCTACGAGCAGTACTTC. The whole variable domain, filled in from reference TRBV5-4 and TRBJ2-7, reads ETGVTQSPTHLIKTRGQQVTLRCSSQSGHNTVSWYQQALGQGPQFIFQYYREEENGRGNFPPRFSGLQFPNYSSELNVNALELDDSALYLCASSLPTSGRYEQYFGPGTRLTVT.

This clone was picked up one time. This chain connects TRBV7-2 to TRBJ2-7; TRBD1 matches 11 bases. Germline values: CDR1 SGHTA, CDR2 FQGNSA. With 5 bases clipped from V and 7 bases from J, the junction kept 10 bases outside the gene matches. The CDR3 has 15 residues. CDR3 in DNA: TGTGCCAGCAGCCCGGAGGGGACAGGGGGTCGAGAGCAGTACTTC. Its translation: CASSPEGTGGREQYF.

CDR3 sequence reads: CASSRRGNYGYTF. In nucleotides, the CDR3 is TGTGCCAGCAGTCGACGGGGAAACTATGGCTACACCTTC. J is TRBJ1-2 and V is TRBV28, with D uncertain. V was shortened by 5 bases and J by 2 bases, with 9 bases between the two germline ends. The germline CDR1 and CDR2 sequences are MDHEN and SYDVKM. The CDR3 is made up of 13 amino acids.

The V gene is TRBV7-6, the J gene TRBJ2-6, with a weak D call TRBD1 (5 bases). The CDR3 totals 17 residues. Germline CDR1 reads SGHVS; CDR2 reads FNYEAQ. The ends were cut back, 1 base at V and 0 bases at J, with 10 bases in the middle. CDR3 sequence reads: CASSLGGLNSGANVLTF. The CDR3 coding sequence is TGTGCCAGCAGCTTAGGGGGCCTTAACTCTGGGGCCAACGTCCTGACTTTC.

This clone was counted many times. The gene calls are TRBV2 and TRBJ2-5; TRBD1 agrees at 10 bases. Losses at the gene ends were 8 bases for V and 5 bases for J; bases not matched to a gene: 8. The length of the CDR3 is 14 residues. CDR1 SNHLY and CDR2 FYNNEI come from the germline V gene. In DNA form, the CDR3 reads TGTGCCAGCGGTGGGGACAGGGGAAGGGAGACCCAGTACTTC. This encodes CASGGDRGRETQYF.

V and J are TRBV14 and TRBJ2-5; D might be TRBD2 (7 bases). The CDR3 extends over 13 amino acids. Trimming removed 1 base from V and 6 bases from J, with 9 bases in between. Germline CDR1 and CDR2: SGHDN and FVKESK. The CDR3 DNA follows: TGTGCCAGCAGCCAAGGGGGGGGCAAGACCCAGTACTTC. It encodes CASSQGGGKTQYF.

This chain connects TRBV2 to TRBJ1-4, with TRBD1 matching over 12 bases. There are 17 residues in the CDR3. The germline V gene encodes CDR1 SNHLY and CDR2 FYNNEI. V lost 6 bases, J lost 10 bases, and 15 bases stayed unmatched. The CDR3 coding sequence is TGTGCCAGCAGACCGGGACAGGGGGCCGCGGATCGGGTAAAACTGTTTTTT. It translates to CASRPGQGAADRVKLFF. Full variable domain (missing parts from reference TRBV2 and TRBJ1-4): EPEVTQTPSHQVTQMGQEVILRCVPISNHLYFYWYRQILGQKVEFLVSFYNNEISEKSEIFDDQFSVERPDGSNFTLKIRSTKLEDSAMYFCASRPGQGAADRVKLFFGSGTQLSVL.

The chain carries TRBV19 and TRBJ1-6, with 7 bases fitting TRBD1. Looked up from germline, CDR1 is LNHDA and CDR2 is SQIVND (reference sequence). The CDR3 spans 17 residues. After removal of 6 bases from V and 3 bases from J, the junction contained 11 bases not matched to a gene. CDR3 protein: CASSLGGGAFYNSPLHF. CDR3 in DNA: TGTGCCAGTAGCCTTGGAGGGGGCGCCTTCTATAATTCACCCCTCCACTTT.